This T cell receptor beta chain emerged from a study of neurological immune-mediated disorders. Study results and caveats: The level of TCR clonal expansion was highest in patients with HTLV-1-associated myelopathy and lowest in multiple sclerosis, where it fell below the level seen in healthy controls.

There are many counts of this clonotype. Its target is not known. Germline CDR1 and CDR2: SGHTA and FQGTGA. The CDR3 totals 15 residues. V lost 5 bases to trimming and J lost 4 bases; unmatched junction nucleotides: 5. A single record per CDR3 protein comes from TCRdb applying MiXCR to the 5' RACE reads. This table has 20,000 to 25,000 distinct CDR3 sequences, roughly 7% appearing once. This sequence was found in a middle-aged woman in good health. Sample: PBMCs. The V gene is TRBV7-3, the J gene TRBJ2-1, with 10 bases aligning to TRBD2. In nucleotides, the CDR3 is TGTGCCAGCAGCCCCGGGACTAGCGTTTACAATGAGCAGTTCTTC. The encoded protein is CASSPGTSVYNEQFF.